This T cell receptor (beta chain) appears in the sequencing data of a study of cytomegalovirus exposure and HLA in healthy donors. Background on the study: Findings of an earlier analysis included more than 90 million unique TCR beta sequences from 170 million or so T cells. Study-wide points: There were reportedly fewer N-insertions in an Asian-associated ancestry cluster than the roughly 670-donor mean, in a later analysis. Some TCR beta chains (more than 150 of them) were listed as cytomegalovirus-associated. Diagnosis of cytomegalovirus status made by the classifier reportedly showed high specificity and sensitivity.

V shed 6 bases, J shed 5 bases, and the junction held 10 bases outside the gene matches. The CDR3 is 15 residues long. Germline CDR1 and CDR2: SEHNR and FQNEAQ (reference sequence). As concerns this clone: Its specificity is unknown.

Use of 60 Vbeta and 13 Jbeta primers characterized the PCR. Only in-frame clones appear in the TCRdb table, and some are missing; sequencing was by immunoSEQ multiplex PCR. The data show roughly 140,000 clones, roughly three quarters seen once. The TCR comes from a male donor in good health and CMV-seronegative. The specimen sequenced was PBMCs. The chain couples TRBV7-9 to TRBJ2-5; TRBD1 agrees at 9 bases. The DNA of the CDR3 is TGTGCCAGCAGGCTACAGGGGGCGGCGATGGAGACCCAGTACTTC. As protein: CASRLQGAAMETQYF.